This is a list of T cell receptor beta chains from one sample in a study of blood T cell repertoires in COVID-19. The protocol was immunoSEQ multiplex PCR, while the TCRdb copy is restricted to in-frame clones and leaves out a portion. The sample has 95,000 to 150,000 clones; roughly 90% are singletons. Sequenced material: peripheral blood. These receptors originate from a man aged 40-55 years with acute or convalescent COVID-19. Both conserved end residues are part of each CDR3. The D gene is left open where the match is weak. The size field is filled for only some rows; it gives once, few, many or a size class.

clone size | J gene | D gene | V gene | CDR3 DNA | CDR3 protein
- | TRBJ1-1 | TRBD1 | TRBV6-5 | TGTGCCAGCAGTCAGGGGGTTTGGACTGAAGCTTTCTTT | CASSQGVWTEAFF
- | TRBJ2-2 | TRBD1 | TRBV5-1 | TGCGCCAGCAGCGCTGGGGACAGGGACACCGGGGAGCTGTTTTTT | CASSAGDRDTGELFF
few | TRBJ1-1 | - | TRBV18 | TGTGCCAGCTCACCAATAAGGGGCACTGAAGCTTTCTTT | CASSPIRGTEAFF
- | TRBJ1-1 | - | TRBV18 | TGTGCCAGCTCACCCACTCGCCGGGAGAACACTGAAGCTTTCTTT | CASSPTRRENTEAFF
once | TRBJ1-1 | - | TRBV5-6 | TGTGCCAGCAGCTTCTTGACACTCAACACTGAAGCTTTCTTT | CASSFLTLNTEAFF
- | TRBJ2-1 | TRBD1 | TRBV5-1 | TGCGCCAGCAGCTTGGCAGGGGGCCTAGTAAAGAACAATGAGCAGTTCTTC | CASSLAGGLVKNNEQFF
- | TRBJ1-5 | - | TRBV6-5 | TGTGCCAGCAGTTACGGTGGGGCCAATAATCAGCCCCAGCATTTT | CASSYGGANNQPQHF
- | TRBJ2-1 | TRBD2 | TRBV5-4 | TGTGCCAGCAGCTTAACCAGCGGGGGATACAATGAGCAGTTCTTC | CASSLTSGGYNEQFF
- | TRBJ2-1 | TRBD1 | TRBV6-5 | TGTGCCAGCAGCAGAGAACAGGGGGCGATAAATGAGCAGTTCTTC | CASSREQGAINEQFF
- | TRBJ1-6 | TRBD1 | TRBV5-1 | TGCGCCAGCAGCGCGGGACAGGGGGATTCACCCCTCCACTTT | CASSAGQGDSPLHF
- | TRBJ1-5 | - | TRBV4-2 | TGTGCCAGCAGCCAAGAGGCAGGGAGCAATCAGCCCCAGCATTTT | CASSQEAGSNQPQHF
few | TRBJ1-2 | - | TRBV14 | TGTGCCAGCAGCCAAGATTTGGGTCGGACAGCTAACTATGGCTACACCTTC | CASSQDLGRTANYGYTF
- | TRBJ1-2 | TRBD1 | TRBV3-1/TRBV3-2 | TGTGCCAGCAGCCAAACGACAGGGGCCTATGGCTACACCTTC | CASSQTTGAYGYTF
once | TRBJ1-2 | - | TRBV21-1 | - | CASRTGGEKLWLHLRVYGYTF
few | TRBJ2-7 | TRBD1 | TRBV6-2/TRBV6-3 | TGTGCCAGCAGCCCCGGGACAGGGAGACCCGAGCAGTACTTC | CASSPGTGRPEQYF